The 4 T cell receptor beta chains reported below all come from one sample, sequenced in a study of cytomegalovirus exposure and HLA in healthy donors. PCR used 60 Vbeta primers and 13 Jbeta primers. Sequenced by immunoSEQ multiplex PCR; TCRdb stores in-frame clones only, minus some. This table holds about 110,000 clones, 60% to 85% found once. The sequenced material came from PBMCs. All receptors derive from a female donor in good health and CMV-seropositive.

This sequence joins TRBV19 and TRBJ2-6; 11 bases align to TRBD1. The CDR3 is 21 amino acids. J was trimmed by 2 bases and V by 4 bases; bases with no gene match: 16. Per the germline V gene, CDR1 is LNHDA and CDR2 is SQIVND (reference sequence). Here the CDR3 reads CASSTRDRGILSSAGANVLTF. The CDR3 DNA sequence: TGTGCCAGTAGTACCCGGGACAGGGGGATATTATCATCCGCTGGGGCCAACGTCCTGACTTTC.

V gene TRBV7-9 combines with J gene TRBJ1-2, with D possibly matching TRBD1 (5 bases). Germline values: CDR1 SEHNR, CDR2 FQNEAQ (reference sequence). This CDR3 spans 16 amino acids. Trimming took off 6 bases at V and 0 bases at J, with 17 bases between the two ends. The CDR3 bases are TGTGCCAGCAGTCTCTCCGCCGGCAGGGCTAACTATGGCTACACCTTC. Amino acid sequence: CASSLSAGRANYGYTF. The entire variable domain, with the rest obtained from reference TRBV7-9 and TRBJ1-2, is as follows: DTGVSQNPRHKITKRGQNVTFRCDPISEHNRLYWYRQTLGQGPEFLTYFQNEAQLEKSRLLSDRFSAERPKGSFSTLEIQRTEQGDSAMYLCASSLSAGRANYGYTFGSGTRLTVV.

The CDR3 spells CASSLVTGVGETQYF. The CDR3 DNA reads as TGTGCCAGCAGCTTAGTAACGGGGGTCGGAGAGACCCAGTACTTC. The rearrangement uses TRBV11-2 and TRBJ2-5; weak D call: TRBD2 (6 bases). V was clipped by 1 base and J by 4 bases, with 13 bases between them. The germline gives CDR1 SGHAT, CDR2 FQNNGV. CDR3 length: 15 amino acids.

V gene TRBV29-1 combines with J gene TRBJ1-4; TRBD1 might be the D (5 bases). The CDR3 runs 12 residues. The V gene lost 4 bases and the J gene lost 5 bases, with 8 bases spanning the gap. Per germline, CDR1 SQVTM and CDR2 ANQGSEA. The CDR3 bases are TGCAGCGTTGGACAGTCCAATGAAAAACTGTTTTTT. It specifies CSVGQSNEKLFF.